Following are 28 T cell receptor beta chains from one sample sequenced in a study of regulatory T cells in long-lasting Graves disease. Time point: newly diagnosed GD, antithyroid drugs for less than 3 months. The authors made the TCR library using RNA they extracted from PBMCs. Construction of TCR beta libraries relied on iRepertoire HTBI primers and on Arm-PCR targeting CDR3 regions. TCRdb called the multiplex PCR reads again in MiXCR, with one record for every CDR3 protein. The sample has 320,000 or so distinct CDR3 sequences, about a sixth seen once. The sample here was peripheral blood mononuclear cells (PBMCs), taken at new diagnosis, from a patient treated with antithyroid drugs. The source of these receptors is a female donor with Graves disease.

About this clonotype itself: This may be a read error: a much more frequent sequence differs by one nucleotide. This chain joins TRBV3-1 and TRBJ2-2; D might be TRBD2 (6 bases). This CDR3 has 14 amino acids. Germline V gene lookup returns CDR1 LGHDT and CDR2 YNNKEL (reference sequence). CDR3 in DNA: TGTGCCAGCATCCAATTGATGGGGACTGGGGAGCTGTTTTTT. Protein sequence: CASIQLMGTGELFF.

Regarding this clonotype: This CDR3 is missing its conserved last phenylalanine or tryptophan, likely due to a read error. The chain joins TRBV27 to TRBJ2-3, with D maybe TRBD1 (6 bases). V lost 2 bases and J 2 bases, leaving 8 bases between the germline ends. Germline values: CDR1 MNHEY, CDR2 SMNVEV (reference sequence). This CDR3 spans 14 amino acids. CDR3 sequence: CASSLGGSTDTQYL. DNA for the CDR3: TGTGCCAGCAGTTTAGGGGGCTCCACAGATACGCAGTATCTT.

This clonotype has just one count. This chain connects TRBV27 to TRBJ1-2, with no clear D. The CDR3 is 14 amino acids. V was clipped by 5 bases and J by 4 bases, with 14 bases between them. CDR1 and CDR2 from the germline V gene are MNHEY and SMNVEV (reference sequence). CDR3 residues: CASSRTSGFYGYTF. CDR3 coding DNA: TGTGCCAGCAGTAGGACTAGCGGGTTCTATGGCTACACCTTC.

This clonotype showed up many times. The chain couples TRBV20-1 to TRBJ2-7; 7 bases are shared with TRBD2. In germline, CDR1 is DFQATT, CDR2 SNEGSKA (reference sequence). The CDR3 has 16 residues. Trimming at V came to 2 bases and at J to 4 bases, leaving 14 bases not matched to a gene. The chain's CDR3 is CSARPPQGREGYEQYF. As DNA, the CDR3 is TGCAGTGCTAGACCTCCCCAAGGGAGGGAGGGGTACGAGCAGTACTTC.

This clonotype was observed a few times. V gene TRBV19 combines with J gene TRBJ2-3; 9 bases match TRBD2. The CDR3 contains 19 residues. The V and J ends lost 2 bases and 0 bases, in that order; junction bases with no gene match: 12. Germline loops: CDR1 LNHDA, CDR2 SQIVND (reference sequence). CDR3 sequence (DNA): TGTGCCAGTAGTATACATCCCCCCCTAGCGGGATATAGCACAGATACGCAGTATTTT. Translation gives CASSIHPPLAGYSTDTQYF.

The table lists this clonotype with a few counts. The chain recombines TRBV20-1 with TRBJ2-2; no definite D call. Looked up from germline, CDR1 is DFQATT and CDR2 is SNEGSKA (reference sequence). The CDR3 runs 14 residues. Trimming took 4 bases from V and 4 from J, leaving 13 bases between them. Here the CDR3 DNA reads TGCAGTGCTAAGGTGGCAGCGTCCACCGGGGAGCTGTTTTTT. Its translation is CSAKVAASTGELFF.

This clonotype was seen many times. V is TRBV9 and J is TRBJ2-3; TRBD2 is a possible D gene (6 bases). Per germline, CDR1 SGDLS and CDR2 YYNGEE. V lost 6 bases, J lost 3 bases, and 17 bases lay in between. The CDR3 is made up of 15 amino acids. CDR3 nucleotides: TGTGCCAGCACCCTAGGAGGGCTAGTAACAGATACGCAGTATTTT. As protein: CASTLGGLVTDTQYF.

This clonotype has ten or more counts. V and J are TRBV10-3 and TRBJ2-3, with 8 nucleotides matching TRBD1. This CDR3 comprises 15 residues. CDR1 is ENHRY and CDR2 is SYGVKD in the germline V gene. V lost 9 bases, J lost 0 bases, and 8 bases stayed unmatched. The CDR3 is CAMWGGTGSTDTQYF. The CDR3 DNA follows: TGTGCCATGTGGGGCGGGACAGGAAGCACAGATACGCAGTATTTT.

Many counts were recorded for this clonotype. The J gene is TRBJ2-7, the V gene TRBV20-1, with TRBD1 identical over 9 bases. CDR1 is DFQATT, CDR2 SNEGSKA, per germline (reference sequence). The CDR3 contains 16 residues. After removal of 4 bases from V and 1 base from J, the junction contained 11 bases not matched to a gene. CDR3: CSATNMPGQGSYEQYF. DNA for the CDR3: TGCAGTGCTACTAATATGCCGGGACAGGGATCCTACGAGCAGTACTTC.

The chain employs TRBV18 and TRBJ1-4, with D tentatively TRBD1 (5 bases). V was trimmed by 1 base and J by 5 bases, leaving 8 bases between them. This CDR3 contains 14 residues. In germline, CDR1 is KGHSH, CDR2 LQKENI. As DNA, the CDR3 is TGTGCCAGCTCACCACGGACATACAATGAAAAACTGTTTTTT. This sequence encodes CASSPRTYNEKLFF.

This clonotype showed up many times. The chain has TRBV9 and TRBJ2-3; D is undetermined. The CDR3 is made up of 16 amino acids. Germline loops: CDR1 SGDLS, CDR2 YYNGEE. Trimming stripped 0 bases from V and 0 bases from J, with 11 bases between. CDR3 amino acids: CASSVEPGASTDTQYF. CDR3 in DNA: TGTGCCAGCAGCGTAGAGCCCGGCGCCAGCACAGATACGCAGTATTTT.

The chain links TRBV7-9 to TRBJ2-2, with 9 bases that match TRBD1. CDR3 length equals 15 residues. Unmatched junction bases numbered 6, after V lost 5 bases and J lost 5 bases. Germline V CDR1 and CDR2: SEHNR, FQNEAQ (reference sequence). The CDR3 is CASSDRDRETGELFF. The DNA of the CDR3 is TGTGCCAGCAGCGACCGGGACAGGGAGACCGGGGAGCTGTTTTTT.

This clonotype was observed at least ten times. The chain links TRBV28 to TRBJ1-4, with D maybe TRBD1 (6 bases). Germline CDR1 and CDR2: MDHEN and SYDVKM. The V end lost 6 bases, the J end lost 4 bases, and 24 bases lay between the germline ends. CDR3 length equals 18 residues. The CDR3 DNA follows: TGTGCCAGCAGAGGACGTAGGAGTGGACAGTCACATAATGAAAAACTGTTTTTT. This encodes CASRGRRSGQSHNEKLFF.

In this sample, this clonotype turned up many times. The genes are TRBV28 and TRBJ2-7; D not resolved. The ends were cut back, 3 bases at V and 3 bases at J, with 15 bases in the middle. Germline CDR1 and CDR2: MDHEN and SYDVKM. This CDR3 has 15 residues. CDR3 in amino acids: CASSFPSAWVYEQYF. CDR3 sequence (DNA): TGTGCCAGCAGTTTCCCCTCCGCGTGGGTCTACGAGCAGTACTTC.

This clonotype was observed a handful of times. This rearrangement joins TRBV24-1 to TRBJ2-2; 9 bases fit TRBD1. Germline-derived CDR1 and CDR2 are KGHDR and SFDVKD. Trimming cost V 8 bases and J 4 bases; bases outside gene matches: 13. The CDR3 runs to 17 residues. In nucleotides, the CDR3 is TGTGCCACCAATCCCTCTTCCGGGACAGGGTTCACCGGGGAGCTGTTTTTT. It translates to CATNPSSGTGFTGELFF.

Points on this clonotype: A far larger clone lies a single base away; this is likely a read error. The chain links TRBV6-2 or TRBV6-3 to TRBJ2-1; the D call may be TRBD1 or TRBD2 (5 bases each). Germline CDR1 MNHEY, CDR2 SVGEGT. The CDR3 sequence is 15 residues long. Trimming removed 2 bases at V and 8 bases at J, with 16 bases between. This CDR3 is CASSYTRGEIDEQFF. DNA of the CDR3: TGTGCCAGCAGTTACACCAGAGGGGAGATCGATGAGCAGTTCTTC.

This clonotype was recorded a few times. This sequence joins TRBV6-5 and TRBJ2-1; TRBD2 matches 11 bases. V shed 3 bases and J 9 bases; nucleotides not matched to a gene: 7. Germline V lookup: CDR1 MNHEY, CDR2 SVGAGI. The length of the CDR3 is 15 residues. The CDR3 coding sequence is TGTGCCAGCAGTTATGACCTAGCGGGAGGTAGTGAGCAGTTCTTC. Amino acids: CASSYDLAGGSEQFF.

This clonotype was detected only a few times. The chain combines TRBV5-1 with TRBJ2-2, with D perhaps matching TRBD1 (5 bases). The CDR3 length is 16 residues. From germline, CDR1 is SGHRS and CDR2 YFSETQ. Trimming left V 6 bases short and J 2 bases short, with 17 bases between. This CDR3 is CASKPRGFYNTGELFF. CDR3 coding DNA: TGCGCCAGCAAACCAAGGGGTTTTTATAACACCGGGGAGCTGTTTTTT.

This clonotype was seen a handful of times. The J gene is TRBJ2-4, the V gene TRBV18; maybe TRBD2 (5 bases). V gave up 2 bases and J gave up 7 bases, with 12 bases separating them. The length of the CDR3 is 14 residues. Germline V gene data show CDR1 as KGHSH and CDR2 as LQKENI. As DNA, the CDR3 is TGTGCCAGCTCACCAAGGTCCCAGCGGAACATTCAGTACTTC. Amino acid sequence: CASSPRSQRNIQYF.

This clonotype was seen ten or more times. CDR3 in amino acids: CASSPHITSYGYTF. CDR3 DNA: TGTGCCAGCAGTCCCCATATAACTTCATATGGCTACACCTTC. The V call is TRBV2, the J call TRBJ1-2; D gene ambiguous. V shed 5 bases and J shed 5 bases, with 15 bases lying between them. The CDR3 runs to 14 residues. Germline V gives CDR1 SNHLY, CDR2 FYNNEI.

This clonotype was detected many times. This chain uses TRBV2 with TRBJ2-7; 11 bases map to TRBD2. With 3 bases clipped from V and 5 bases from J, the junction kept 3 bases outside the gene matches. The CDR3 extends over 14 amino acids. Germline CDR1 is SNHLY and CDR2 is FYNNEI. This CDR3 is CASSESSGRNEQYF. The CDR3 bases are TGTGCCAGCAGTGAGTCTAGCGGGAGGAACGAGCAGTACTTC.

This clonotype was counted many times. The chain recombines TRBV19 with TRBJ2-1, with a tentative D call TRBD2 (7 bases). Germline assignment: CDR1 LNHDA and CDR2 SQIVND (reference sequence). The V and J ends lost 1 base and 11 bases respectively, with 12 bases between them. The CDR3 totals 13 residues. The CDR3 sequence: CASSIASGTQQFF. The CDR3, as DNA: TGTGCCAGTAGTATAGCCAGCGGGACACAGCAGTTCTTC.

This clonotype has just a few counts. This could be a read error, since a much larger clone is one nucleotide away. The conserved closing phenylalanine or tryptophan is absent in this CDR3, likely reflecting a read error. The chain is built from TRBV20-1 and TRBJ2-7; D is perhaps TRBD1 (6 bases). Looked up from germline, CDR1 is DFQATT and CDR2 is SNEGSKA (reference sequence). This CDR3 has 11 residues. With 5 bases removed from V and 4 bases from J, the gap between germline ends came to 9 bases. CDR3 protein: CSALQGYEQYC. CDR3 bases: TGCAGTGCTTTACAGGGATACGAGCAGTACTGC.

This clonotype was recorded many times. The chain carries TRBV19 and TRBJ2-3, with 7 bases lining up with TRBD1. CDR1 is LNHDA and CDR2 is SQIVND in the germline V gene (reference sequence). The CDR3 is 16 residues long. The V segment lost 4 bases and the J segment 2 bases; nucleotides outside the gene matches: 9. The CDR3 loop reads CASSTLPGGPTDTQYF. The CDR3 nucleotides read TGTGCCAGTAGTACCCTCCCAGGGGGTCCCACAGATACGCAGTATTTT.

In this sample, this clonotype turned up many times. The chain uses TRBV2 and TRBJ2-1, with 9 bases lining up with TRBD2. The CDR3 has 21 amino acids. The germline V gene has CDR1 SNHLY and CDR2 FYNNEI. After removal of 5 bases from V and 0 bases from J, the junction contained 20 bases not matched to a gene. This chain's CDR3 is CASSYPEGAGGLLSSYNEQFF. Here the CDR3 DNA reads TGTGCCAGCAGTTACCCGGAGGGGGCGGGAGGGCTGCTGAGCTCCTACAATGAGCAGTTCTTC.

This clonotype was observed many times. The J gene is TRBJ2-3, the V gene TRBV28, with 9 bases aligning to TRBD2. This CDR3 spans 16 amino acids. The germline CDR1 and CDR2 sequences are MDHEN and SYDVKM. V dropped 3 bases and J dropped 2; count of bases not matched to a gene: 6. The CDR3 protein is CASSFLAGENTDTQYF. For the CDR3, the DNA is TGTGCCAGCAGTTTTTTAGCGGGAGAGAACACAGATACGCAGTATTTT.

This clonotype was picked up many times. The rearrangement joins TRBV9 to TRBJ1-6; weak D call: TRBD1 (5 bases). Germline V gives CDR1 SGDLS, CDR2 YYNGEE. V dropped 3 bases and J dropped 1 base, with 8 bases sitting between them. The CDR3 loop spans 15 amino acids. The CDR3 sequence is CASSGGHSYNSPLHF. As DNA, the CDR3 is TGTGCCAGCAGCGGAGGACATTCCTATAATTCACCCCTCCACTTT.

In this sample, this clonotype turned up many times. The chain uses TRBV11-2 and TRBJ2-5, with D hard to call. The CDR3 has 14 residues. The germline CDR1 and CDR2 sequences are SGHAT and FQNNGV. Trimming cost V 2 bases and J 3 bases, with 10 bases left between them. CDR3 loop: CASSLHGAEETQYF. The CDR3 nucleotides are TGTGCCAGCAGCTTACATGGAGCAGAAGAGACCCAGTACTTC.